A single sample is the source of the 14 T cell receptor beta chains below, sequenced in a study of shared clonotypes between healthy human individuals (dated by TCRdb to the early 2020s). The library relied on the immunoSEQ multiplex PCR assay. TCRdb holds this immuneACCESS table with in-frame rearrangements only. Some clones are missing; in checked studies, unresolved V genes explain under half, and the rest has no known cause. This sample holds a few million clones; approximately 90% were observed only once. The top ten clones comprise over 0.12% of the sample. Sequencing was performed on naive CD4+ T cells sorted from blood. This sample's cell subset or site label indicates: CD45RA+ positively selected. Source of these receptors: a man younger than 30 in good health.

The CDR3 spells CSDNRLAGAWNEQFF. The CDR3 DNA sequence: TGCAGCGACAACCGACTAGCGGGGGCCTGGAATGAGCAGTTCTTC. The V and J genes are TRBV29-1 and TRBJ2-1; 12 nucleotides agree with TRBD2. The CDR3 runs to 15 residues. J was trimmed by 7 bases and V by 7 bases; bases with no gene match: 11. Germline V gene data show CDR1 as SQVTM and CDR2 as ANQGSEA.

The rearrangement joins TRBV6-5 to TRBJ1-5, with 7 bases fitting TRBD1. CDR1 is MNHEY and CDR2 is SVGAGI in the germline V gene. This CDR3 region has 14 residues. V lost 6 bases and J lost 4; bases outside the gene matches: 6. The CDR3 here is CASSQGQSNQPQHF. DNA for the CDR3: TGTGCCAGCAGCCAGGGACAGTCTAATCAGCCCCAGCATTTT.

This clone was counted once. J is TRBJ1-5 and V is TRBV7-9; 7 positions agree with TRBD1. V lost 5 bases and J lost 2; bases outside the gene matches: 12. CDR3 size: 17 residues. Germline V gives CDR1 SEHNR, CDR2 FQNEAQ (reference sequence). CDR3 nucleotide sequence: TGTGCCAGCAGCCACCCCCAGACAGGGTGGGGCAATCAGCCCCAGCATTTT. Translated: CASSHPQTGWGNQPQHF.

The chain combines TRBV7-3 with TRBJ1-6, with 7 bases identical to TRBD1. Trimming took 4 bases from V and 7 from J; bases not matched to a gene: 4. Germline CDR1 and CDR2: SGHTA and FQGTGA. The CDR3 sequence is 14 residues long. DNA for the CDR3: TGTGCCAGCAGCTCGGGACAGTGGAATTCACCCCTCCACTTT. Protein sequence: CASSSGQWNSPLHF.

This chain links TRBV4-2 with TRBJ2-3, with TRBD2 identical over 8 bases. Germline V gives CDR1 LGHNA, CDR2 YNFKEQ. Germline trimming cut 0 bases from V and 3 bases from J; bases unmatched to any gene: 8. This CDR3 has 17 residues. CDR3 sequence reads: CASSQDRDGGETDTQYF. CDR3 nucleotide sequence: TGTGCCAGCAGCCAAGATCGGGACGGGGGGGAGACAGATACGCAGTATTTT.

A few counts support this clone. V gene TRBV18 combines with J gene TRBJ1-1; 8 positions match TRBD1. Germline loops: CDR1 KGHSH, CDR2 LQKENI. CDR3 size: 14 residues. With V trimmed by 5 bases and J by 0 bases, 2 bases remained unmatched. CDR3 in DNA: TGTGCCAGCTCATCGACAGGGGTGAACACTGAAGCTTTCTTT. Protein: CASSSTGVNTEAFF.

The genes are TRBV4-3 and TRBJ2-6; D might be TRBD1 (5 bases). The length of the CDR3 is 18 residues. V was trimmed by 0 bases and J by 0 bases, leaving 12 bases between them. Germline values: CDR1 LGHNA, CDR2 YSLEER. The CDR3 region has the DNA TGCGCCAGCAGCCAAGAAGACAGTCTGTACTCTGGGGCCAACGTCCTGACTTTC. Translation: CASSQEDSLYSGANVLTF.

The rearrangement joins TRBV6-6 to TRBJ1-1; D not resolved. Germline lookup yields CDR1 MNHNY and CDR2 SVGAGI (reference sequence). The CDR3 sequence is 12 residues long. V was shortened by 7 bases and J by 1 base, with 7 bases between the two germline ends. For the CDR3, the DNA is TGTGCCAGCAACCAGGCGAACACTGAAGCTTTCTTT. It yields the protein CASNQANTEAFF.

The CDR3 DNA reads TGCGCCAGCAGACAGGGACAGTCACGTTACTCTGGAAACACCATATATTTT. The encoded protein is CASRQGQSRYSGNTIYF. The chain links TRBV5-1 to TRBJ1-3, with TRBD1 identical over 7 bases. This CDR3 has 17 amino acids. CDR1 is SGHRS and CDR2 is YFSETQ in the germline V gene. Trimming at V came to 5 bases and at J to 0 bases, leaving 11 bases not matched to a gene.

The gene calls are TRBV7-9 and TRBJ2-1; 8 bases are shared with TRBD2. CDR1 and CDR2 (germline): SEHNR, FQNEAQ (reference sequence). The V gene end was trimmed by 2 bases and the J gene end by 9 bases; junction bases not matched to a gene: 9. The CDR3 consists of 15 residues. This CDR3 reads CASSLTAGGVGEQFF. Here the CDR3 DNA reads TGTGCCAGCAGCTTAACGGCGGGAGGCGTAGGTGAGCAGTTCTTC.

The J gene is TRBJ2-7, the V gene TRBV7-2, with D possibly being TRBD2 (5 bases). V gave up 5 bases and J gave up 0 bases, with 11 bases separating them. Per germline, CDR1 SGHTA and CDR2 FQGNSA. The CDR3 is 14 amino acids. The CDR3 loop is CASSPTLASYEQYF. The CDR3 DNA sequence: TGTGCCAGCAGCCCTACTCTAGCCTCCTACGAGCAGTACTTC.

The chain employs TRBV11-2 and TRBJ2-7, with D unclear. Germline V CDR1 and CDR2: SGHAT, FQNNGV. V was clipped by 1 base and J by 3 bases, with 13 bases between them. The CDR3 sequence is 15 residues long. This CDR3 is CASSLGASRSYEQYF. As DNA, the CDR3 is TGTGCCAGCAGCTTAGGGGCTAGTCGTAGCTACGAGCAGTACTTC. Filled out from reference TRBV11-2 and TRBJ2-7, the complete variable domain reads EAGVAQSPRYKIIEKRQSVAFWCNPISGHATLYWYQQILGQGPKLLIQFQNNGVVDDSQLPKDRFSAERLKGVDSTLKIQPAKLEDSAVYLCASSLGASRSYEQYFGPGTRLTVT.

This sequence joins TRBV10-3 and TRBJ2-7; perhaps TRBD2 as D (6 bases). Per the germline V gene, CDR1 is ENHRY and CDR2 is SYGVKD. V lost 2 bases, J lost 3 bases, and 14 bases lay in between. The CDR3 extends over 15 amino acids. In DNA form, the CDR3 reads TGTGCCATCAGTGAGGGGCTTAGCGGATTCTACGAGCAGTACTTC. Translating gives CAISEGLSGFYEQYF.

This chain uses TRBV7-2 with TRBJ2-1, with 13 bases lining up with TRBD2. J lost 7 bases, V lost 7 bases, and 7 bases had no gene match. Germline V gene lookup returns CDR1 SGHTA and CDR2 FQGNSA. The CDR3 loop spans 15 amino acids. The chain's CDR3 is CASNLGTSGVNEQFF. For the CDR3, the DNA is TGTGCCAGCAACCTCGGGACTAGCGGGGTGAATGAGCAGTTCTTC.